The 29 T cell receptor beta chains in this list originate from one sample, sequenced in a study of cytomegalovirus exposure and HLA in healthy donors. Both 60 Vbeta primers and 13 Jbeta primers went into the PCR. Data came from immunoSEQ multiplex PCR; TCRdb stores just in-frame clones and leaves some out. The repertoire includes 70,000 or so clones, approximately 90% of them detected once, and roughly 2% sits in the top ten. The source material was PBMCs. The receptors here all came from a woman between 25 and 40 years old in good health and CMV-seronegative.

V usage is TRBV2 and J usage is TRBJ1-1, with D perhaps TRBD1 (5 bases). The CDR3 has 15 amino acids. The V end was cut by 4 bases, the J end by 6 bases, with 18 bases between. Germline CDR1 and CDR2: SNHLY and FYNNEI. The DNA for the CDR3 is TGTGCCAGCAGTGTTGACGGGGGGAAAGGGGCTGAAGCTTTCTTT. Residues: CASSVDGGKGAEAFF.

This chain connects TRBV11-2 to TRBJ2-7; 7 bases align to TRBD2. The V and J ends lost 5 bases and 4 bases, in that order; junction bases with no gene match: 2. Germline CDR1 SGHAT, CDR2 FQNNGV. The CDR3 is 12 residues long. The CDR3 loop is CASSPGGYEQYF. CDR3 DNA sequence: TGTGCCAGCAGCCCCGGGGGGTACGAGCAGTACTTC.

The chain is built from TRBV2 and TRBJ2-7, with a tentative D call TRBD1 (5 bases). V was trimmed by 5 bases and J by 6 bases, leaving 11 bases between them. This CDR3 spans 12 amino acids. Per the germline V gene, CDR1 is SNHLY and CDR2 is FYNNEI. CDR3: CASSPGKFEQYF. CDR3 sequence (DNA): TGTGCCAGCAGTCCAGGGAAATTCGAGCAGTACTTC.

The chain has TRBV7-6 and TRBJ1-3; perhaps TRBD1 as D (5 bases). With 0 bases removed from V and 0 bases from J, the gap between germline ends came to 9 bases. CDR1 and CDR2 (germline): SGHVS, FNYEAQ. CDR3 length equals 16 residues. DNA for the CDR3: TGTGCCAGCAGCTTAGCCGACAGCAACTCTGGAAACACCATATATTTT. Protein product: CASSLADSNSGNTIYF.

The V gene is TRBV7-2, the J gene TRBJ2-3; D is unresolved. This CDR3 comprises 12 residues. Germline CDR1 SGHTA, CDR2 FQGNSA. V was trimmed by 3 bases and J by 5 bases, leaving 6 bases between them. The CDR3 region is CASSFLRDTQYF. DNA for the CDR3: TGTGCCAGCAGCTTTCTTAGAGATACGCAGTATTTT.

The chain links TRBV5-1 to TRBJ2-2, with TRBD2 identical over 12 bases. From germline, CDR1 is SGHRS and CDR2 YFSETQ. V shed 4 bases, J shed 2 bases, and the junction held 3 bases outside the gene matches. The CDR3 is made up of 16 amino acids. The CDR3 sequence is CASSLGLAGNTGELFF. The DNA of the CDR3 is TGCGCCAGCAGCCTGGGACTAGCGGGTAACACCGGGGAGCTGTTTTTT. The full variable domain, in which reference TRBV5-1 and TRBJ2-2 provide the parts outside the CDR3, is KAGVTQTPRYLIKTRGQQVTLSCSPISGHRSVSWYQQTPGQGLQFLFEYFSETQRNKGNFPGRFSGRQFSNSRSEMNVSTLELGDSALYLCASSLGLAGNTGELFFGEGSRLTVL.

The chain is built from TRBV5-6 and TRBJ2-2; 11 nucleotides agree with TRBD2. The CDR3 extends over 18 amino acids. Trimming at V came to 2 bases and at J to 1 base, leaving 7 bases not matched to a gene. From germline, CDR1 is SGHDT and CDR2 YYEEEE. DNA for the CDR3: TGTGCCAGCAGCTTACGGACCGGGACTAGCGGGAACACCGGGGAGCTGTTTTTT. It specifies CASSLRTGTSGNTGELFF.

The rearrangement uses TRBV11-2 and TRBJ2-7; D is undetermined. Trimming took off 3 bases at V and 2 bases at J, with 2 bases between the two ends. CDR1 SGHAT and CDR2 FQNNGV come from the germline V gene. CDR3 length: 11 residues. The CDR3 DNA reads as TGTGCCAGCAGCTTCGCCTACGAGCAGTACTTC. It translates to CASSFAYEQYF. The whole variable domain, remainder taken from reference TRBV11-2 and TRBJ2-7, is EAGVAQSPRYKIIEKRQSVAFWCNPISGHATLYWYQQILGQGPKLLIQFQNNGVVDDSQLPKDRFSAERLKGVDSTLKIQPAKLEDSAVYLCASSFAYEQYFGPGTRLTVT.

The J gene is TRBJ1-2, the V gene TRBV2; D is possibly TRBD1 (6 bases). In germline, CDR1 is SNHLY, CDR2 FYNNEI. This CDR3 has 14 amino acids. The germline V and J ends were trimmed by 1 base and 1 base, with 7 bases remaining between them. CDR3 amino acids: CASSEDRVNYGYTF. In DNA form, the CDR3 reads TGTGCCAGCAGTGAAGACAGGGTTAACTATGGCTACACCTTC.

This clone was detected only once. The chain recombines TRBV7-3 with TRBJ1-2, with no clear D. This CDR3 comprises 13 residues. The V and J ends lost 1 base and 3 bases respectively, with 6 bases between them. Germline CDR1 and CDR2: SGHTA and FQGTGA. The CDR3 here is CASSLSGDYGYTF. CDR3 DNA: TGTGCCAGCAGCTTAAGTGGAGACTATGGCTACACCTTC.

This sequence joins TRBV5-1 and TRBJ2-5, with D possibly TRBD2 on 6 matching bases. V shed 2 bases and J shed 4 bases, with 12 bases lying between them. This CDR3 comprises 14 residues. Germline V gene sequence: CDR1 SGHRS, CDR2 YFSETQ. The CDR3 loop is CASSFGGTGETQYF. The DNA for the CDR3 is TGCGCCAGCAGCTTCGGGGGTACGGGAGAGACCCAGTACTTC. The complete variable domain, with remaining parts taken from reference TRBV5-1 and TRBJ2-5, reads KAGVTQTPRYLIKTRGQQVTLSCSPISGHRSVSWYQQTPGQGLQFLFEYFSETQRNKGNFPGRFSGRQFSNSRSEMNVSTLELGDSALYLCASSFGGTGETQYFGPGTRLLVL.

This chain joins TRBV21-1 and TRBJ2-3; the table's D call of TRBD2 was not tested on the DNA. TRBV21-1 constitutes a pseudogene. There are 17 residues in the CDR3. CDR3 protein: CASSPPFSGNSTDTQYF. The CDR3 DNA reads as TGTGCCAGCAGCCCCCCCTTTAGCGGAAATAGCACAGATACGCAGTATTTT.

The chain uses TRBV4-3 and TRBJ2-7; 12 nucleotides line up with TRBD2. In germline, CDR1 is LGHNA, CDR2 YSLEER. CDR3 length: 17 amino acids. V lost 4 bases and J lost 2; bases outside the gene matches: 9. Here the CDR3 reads CASSPTSGRPFPYEQYF. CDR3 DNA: TGCGCCAGCAGCCCCACTAGCGGGAGGCCTTTCCCCTACGAGCAGTACTTC.

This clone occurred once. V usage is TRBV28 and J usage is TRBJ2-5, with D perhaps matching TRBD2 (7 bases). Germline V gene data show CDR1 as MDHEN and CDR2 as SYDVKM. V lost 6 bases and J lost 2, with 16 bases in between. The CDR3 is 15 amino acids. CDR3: CASRRGGVVQETQYF. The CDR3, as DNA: TGTGCCAGCAGGCGAGGGGGGGTAGTACAAGAGACCCAGTACTTC.

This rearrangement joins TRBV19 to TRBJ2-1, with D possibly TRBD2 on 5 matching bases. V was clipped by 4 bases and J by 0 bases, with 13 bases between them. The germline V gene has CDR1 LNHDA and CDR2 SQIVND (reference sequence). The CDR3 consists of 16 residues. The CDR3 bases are TGTGCCAGTAGTACCCTAGCCGCCAGCTCCTACAATGAGCAGTTCTTC. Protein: CASSTLAASSYNEQFF. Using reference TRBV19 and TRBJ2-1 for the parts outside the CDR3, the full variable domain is DGGITQSPKYLFRKEGQNVTLSCEQNLNHDAMYWYRQDPGQGLRLIYYSQIVNDFQKGDIAEGYSVSREKKESFPLTVTSAQKNPTAFYLCASSTLAASSYNEQFFGPGTRLTVL.

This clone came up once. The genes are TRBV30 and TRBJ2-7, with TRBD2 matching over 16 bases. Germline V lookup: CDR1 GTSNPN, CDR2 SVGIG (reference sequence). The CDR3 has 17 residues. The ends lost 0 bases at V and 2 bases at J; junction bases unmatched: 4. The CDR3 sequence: CAWSVGLAGGSTYEQYF. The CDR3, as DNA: TGTGCCTGGAGTGTGGGACTAGCGGGAGGGTCGACCTACGAGCAGTACTTC.

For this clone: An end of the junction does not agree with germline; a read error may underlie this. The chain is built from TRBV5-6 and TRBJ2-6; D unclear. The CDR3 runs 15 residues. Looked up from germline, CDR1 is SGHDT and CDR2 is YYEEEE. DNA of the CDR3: TGTGCCAGCAGTTTGGCAGGCTCTGGGGCCAACGTCCTGACTTTC. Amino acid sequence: CASSLAGSGANVLTF.

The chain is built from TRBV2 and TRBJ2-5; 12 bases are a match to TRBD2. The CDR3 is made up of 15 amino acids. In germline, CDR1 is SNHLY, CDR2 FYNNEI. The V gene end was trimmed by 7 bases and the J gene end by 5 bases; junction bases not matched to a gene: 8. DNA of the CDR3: TGTGCCAGCAAGCTAGCGGGAGGGCCAGGGGAGACCCAGTACTTC. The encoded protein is CASKLAGGPGETQYF.

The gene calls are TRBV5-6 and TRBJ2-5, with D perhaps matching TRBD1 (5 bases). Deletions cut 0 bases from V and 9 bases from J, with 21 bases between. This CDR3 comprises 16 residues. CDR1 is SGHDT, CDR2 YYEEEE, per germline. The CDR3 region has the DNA TGTGCCAGCAGCTTGGAACCAGGGCTCTTAAGTGAGGCCCAGTACTTC. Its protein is CASSLEPGLLSEAQYF.

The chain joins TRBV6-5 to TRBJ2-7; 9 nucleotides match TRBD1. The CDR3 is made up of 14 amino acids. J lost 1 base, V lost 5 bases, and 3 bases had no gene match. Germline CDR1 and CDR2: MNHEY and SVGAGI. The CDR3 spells CASSRGTGSYEQYF. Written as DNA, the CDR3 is TGTGCCAGCAGTCGCGGGACAGGGTCCTACGAGCAGTACTTC.

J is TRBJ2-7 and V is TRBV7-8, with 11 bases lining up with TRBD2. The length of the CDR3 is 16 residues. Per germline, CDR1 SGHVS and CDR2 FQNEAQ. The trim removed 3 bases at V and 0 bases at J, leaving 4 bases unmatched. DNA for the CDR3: TGTGCCAGCAGCTTCTTAGCGGGAGGGAGCTCCTACGAGCAGTACTTC. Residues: CASSFLAGGSSYEQYF. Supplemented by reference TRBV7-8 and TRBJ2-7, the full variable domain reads GAGVSQSPRYKVAKRGQDVALRCDPISGHVSLFWYQQALGQGPEFLTYFQNEAQLDKSGLPSDRFFAERPEGSVSTLKIQRTQQEDSAVYLCASSFLAGGSSYEQYFGPGTRLTVT.

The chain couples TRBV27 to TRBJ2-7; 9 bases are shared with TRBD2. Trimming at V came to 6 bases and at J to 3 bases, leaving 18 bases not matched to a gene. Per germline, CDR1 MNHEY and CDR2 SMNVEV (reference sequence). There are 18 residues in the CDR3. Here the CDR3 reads CASSPYGTSHDYFYEQYF. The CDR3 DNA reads TGTGCCAGCAGCCCCTATGGGACTAGCCACGATTATTTCTACGAGCAGTACTTC.

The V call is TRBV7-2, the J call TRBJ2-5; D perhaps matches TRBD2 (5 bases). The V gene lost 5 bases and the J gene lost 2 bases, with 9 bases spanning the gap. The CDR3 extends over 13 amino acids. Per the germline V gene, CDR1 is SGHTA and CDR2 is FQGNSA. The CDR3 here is CASSLGMQETQYF. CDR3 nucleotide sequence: TGTGCCAGCAGCCTCGGGATGCAAGAGACCCAGTACTTC.

This CDR3 is CAISEGVRGGTDTQYF. The DNA for the CDR3 is TGTGCCATCAGTGAGGGCGTGCGAGGAGGGACAGATACGCAGTATTTT. The chain joins TRBV10-3 to TRBJ2-3; perhaps TRBD2 as D (6 bases). Germline lookup yields CDR1 ENHRY and CDR2 SYGVKD. With 2 bases removed from V and 3 bases from J, the gap between germline ends came to 15 bases. This CDR3 spans 16 amino acids.

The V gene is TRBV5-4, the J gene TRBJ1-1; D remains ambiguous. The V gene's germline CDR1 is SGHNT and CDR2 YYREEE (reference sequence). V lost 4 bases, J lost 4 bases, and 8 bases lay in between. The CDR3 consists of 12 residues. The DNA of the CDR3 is TGTGCCAGCAGCGGAGTGGGCACTGAAGCTTTCTTT. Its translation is CASSGVGTEAFF.

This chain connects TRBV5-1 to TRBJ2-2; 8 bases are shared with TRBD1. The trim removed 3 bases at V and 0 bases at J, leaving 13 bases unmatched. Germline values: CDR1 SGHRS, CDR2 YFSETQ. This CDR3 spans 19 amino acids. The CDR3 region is CASSSRPGTGIANTGELFF. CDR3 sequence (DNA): TGCGCCAGCAGCTCCCGTCCCGGGACAGGAATCGCGAACACCGGGGAGCTGTTTTTT.

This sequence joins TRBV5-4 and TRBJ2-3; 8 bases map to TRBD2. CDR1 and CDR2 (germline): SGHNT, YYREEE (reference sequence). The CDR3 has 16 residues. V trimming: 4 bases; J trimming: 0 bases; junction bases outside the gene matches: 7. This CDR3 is CASSATSGSSTDTQYF. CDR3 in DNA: TGTGCCAGCAGCGCTACTAGCGGTTCTAGCACAGATACGCAGTATTTT.

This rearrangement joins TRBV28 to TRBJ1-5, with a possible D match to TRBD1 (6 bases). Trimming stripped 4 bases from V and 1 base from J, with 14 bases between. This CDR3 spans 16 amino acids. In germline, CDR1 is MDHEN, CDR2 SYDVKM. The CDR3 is CASSSLRGISNQPQHF. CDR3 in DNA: TGTGCCAGCAGTTCCCTTAGGGGGATAAGCAATCAGCCCCAGCATTTT.

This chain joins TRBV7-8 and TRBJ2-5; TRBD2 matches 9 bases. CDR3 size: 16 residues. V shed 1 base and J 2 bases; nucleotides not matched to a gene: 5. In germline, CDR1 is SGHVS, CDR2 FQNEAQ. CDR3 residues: CASSLGLAGLQETQYF. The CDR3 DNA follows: TGTGCCAGCAGCTTAGGGCTAGCGGGATTACAAGAGACCCAGTACTTC.